This entry lists 24 T cell receptor beta chains sequenced from one sample in a study of T-cell reconstitution after alpha-beta-depleted transplantation in children. Unique molecular identifiers were incorporated into the prepared TCRbeta library. From the PCR reads, TCRdb called clonotypes with MiXCR, one entry per CDR3 protein. The sample records 600,000 or so distinct CDR3 sequences, under 25% being singletons. Material: PBMCs, mostly from graft donor cells, obtained 360 days after TCRalphabeta/CD19-depleted stem cell transplant. Receptors were obtained from a boy in the first two years of life who had a stem cell transplant for acute myeloid leukemia, so the T cells may come from the graft donor.

This clonotype was counted many times. The chain combines TRBV20-1 with TRBJ2-1; D not certain. Trimming shortened V by 5 bases and J by 6 bases, and 11 bases separated the two germline ends. CDR3 length: 12 amino acids. CDR1 is DFQATT and CDR2 is SNEGSKA in the germline V gene (reference sequence). The CDR3 sequence: CSARLPSNEQFF. The DNA for the CDR3 is TGCAGTGCTCGATTGCCCTCCAATGAGCAGTTCTTC.

This clonotype was counted between two and nine times. The V gene is TRBV6-5, the J gene TRBJ1-1, with D hard to call. The germline V and J ends were trimmed by 0 bases and 1 base, with 9 bases remaining between them. The CDR3 has 15 amino acids. CDR1 and CDR2 (germline): MNHEY, SVGAGI. The CDR3 reads CASSYSRRENTEAFF. The CDR3 coding sequence is TGTGCCAGCAGTTACTCACGGCGTGAGAACACTGAAGCTTTCTTT.

This clonotype was counted many times. The V gene is TRBV12-3 or TRBV12-4, the J gene TRBJ2-1; 9 bases agree with TRBD2. The ends lost 3 bases at V and 8 bases at J; junction bases unmatched: 8. The CDR3 loop spans 15 amino acids. CDR3 sequence reads: CASSFGGGGRDEQFF. CDR3 coding DNA: TGTGCCAGCAGTTTTGGCGGGGGGGGAAGGGATGAGCAGTTCTTC.

This clonotype was observed many times. The chain recombines TRBV12-3 or TRBV12-4 with TRBJ1-5, with a weak D call TRBD1 (5 bases). The V end was cut by 6 bases, the J end by 11 bases, with 23 bases between. The CDR3 has 15 amino acids. As DNA, the CDR3 is TGTGCCAGCAGCCTAACCGGGGGACCCGGTGGGTCCCAGCATTTT. Translation: CASSLTGGPGGSQHF.

The chain recombines TRBV12-3 or TRBV12-4 with TRBJ1-5; the match to TRBD1 covers 12 bases. V gave up 6 bases and J gave up 7 bases; unmatched junction bases: 7. The CDR3 covers 15 residues. CDR3 sequence: CASSRRDRGHQPQHF. CDR3 nucleotides: TGTGCCAGCAGCCGCCGGGACAGGGGGCACCAGCCCCAGCATTTT.

This clonotype was counted a few times. As DNA, the CDR3 is TGTGCCAGCAGCACGCGGACAGGGATTAACACCGGGGAGCTGTTTTTT. Translation: CASSTRTGINTGELFF. The chain joins TRBV13 to TRBJ2-2; 8 bases match TRBD1. Germline V gives CDR1 PRHDT, CDR2 FYEKMQ (reference sequence). This CDR3 has 16 residues. After removal of 5 bases from V and 2 bases from J, the junction contained 7 bases not matched to a gene.

In regard to this clonotype: Being one base from a much bigger clone, this may be a read error. The rearrangement joins TRBV20-1 to TRBJ2-3; 7 nucleotides agree with TRBD1. Germline CDR1 and CDR2: DFQATT and SNEGSKA (reference sequence). The CDR3 runs to 16 residues. The CDR3, as DNA: TGCTGTGCTAGAGACACCTCGACAGGGAACACAGATACGCAGTATTTT. The encoded protein is CCARDTSTGNTDTQYF.

The chain links TRBV20-1 to TRBJ1-1; D unclear. V was clipped by 6 bases and J by 10 bases, with 12 bases between them. The CDR3 length is 10 residues. Germline V gene data show CDR1 as DFQATT and CDR2 as SNEGSKA (reference sequence). CDR3 bases: TGCAGTGCCGTTTCAAGTGGAGCTTTCTTT. Translated, it gives CSAVSSGAFF.

In this sample, this clonotype turned up many times. This sequence joins TRBV29-1 and TRBJ2-3; TRBD1 matches at 8 bases. The CDR3 contains 16 residues. Trimming at V came to 1 base and at J to 0 bases, leaving 6 bases not matched to a gene. Germline values: CDR1 SQVTM, CDR2 ANQGSEA. Written as DNA, the CDR3 is TGCAGCGTTGAAGGTTCACGACAGGGGAGCACAGATACGCAGTATTTT. Translated, it gives CSVEGSRQGSTDTQYF.

The V gene is TRBV12-3 or TRBV12-4, the J gene TRBJ2-1; TRBD1 matches 8 bases. The ends lost 10 bases at V and 4 bases at J; junction bases unmatched: 9. This CDR3 is 14 amino acids long. The CDR3 region has the DNA TGTGCCACCCTTACGGGACAGGTTTACAATGAGCAGTTCTTC. It encodes CATLTGQVYNEQFF.

This clonotype came up a few times. The chain joins TRBV7-6 to TRBJ2-3; 9 positions agree with TRBD2. V lost 5 bases, J lost 2 bases, and 11 bases stayed unmatched. The CDR3 is 17 residues long. Germline loops: CDR1 SGHVS, CDR2 FNYEAQ. The CDR3 DNA follows: TGTGCCAGCAGCCAACTAGGGACTAGCCTCTTCACAGATACGCAGTATTTT. This translates into CASSQLGTSLFTDTQYF.

This clonotype was counted only a few times. The chain carries TRBV24-1 and TRBJ2-1; D is possibly TRBD1 or TRBD2 (5 bases each). Germline CDR1 and CDR2: KGHDR and SFDVKD. The V end lost 1 base, the J end lost 6 bases, and 12 bases lay between the germline ends. The CDR3 is 15 amino acids. CDR3: CATSDLTGTGNEQFF. The CDR3 DNA is TGTGCCACCAGTGATTTAACGGGGACCGGCAATGAGCAGTTCTTC.

The chain is built from TRBV7-2 and TRBJ1-1; no firm D call. CDR3 length equals 14 residues. Germline CDR1 and CDR2: SGHTA and FQGNSA. The V gene lost 3 bases and the J gene lost 4 bases, with 12 bases spanning the gap. In nucleotides, the CDR3 is TGTGCCAGCAGCTTTACGGGGATGGGCACTGAAGCTTTCTTT. This codes for CASSFTGMGTEAFF.

The chain employs TRBV25-1 and TRBJ1-1, with a weak D call TRBD1 (6 bases). The V end was cut by 1 base, the J end by 5 bases, with 17 bases between. Germline V lookup: CDR1 MGHDK, CDR2 SYGVNS. This CDR3 has 16 amino acids. The CDR3 reads CASSEWGLGARTEAFF. CDR3 nucleotide sequence: TGTGCCAGCAGTGAATGGGGACTGGGGGCTCGGACTGAAGCTTTCTTT.

The chain links TRBV5-5 to TRBJ2-3, with D possibly being TRBD1 (5 bases). The V end was cut by 1 base, the J end by 4 bases, with 13 bases between. Per germline, CDR1 SGHKS and CDR2 YYEKEE (reference sequence). CDR3 length: 15 residues. The CDR3 is CASSLSARAADTQYF. For the CDR3, the DNA is TGTGCCAGCAGCTTGTCGGCCAGGGCGGCAGATACGCAGTATTTT.

CDR3: CASTLLGQGEAFF. For the CDR3, the DNA is TGTGCCAGCACCTTACTAGGACAGGGTGAAGCTTTCTTT. The V gene is TRBV12-3 or TRBV12-4, the J gene TRBJ1-1, with 8 bases fitting TRBD1. The CDR3 extends over 13 amino acids. The V and J ends lost 7 bases and 7 bases, in that order; junction bases with no gene match: 8.

This clonotype was recorded many times. This chain links TRBV20-1 with TRBJ2-1; 11 nucleotides line up with TRBD2. The CDR3 is 17 amino acids. CDR1 and CDR2 (germline): DFQATT, SNEGSKA (reference sequence). V gave up 2 bases and J gave up 6 bases; unmatched junction bases: 12. The CDR3: CSARSGLAGGLRNEQFF. The CDR3 region has the DNA TGCAGTGCTAGAAGCGGGCTAGCGGGGGGATTGCGCAATGAGCAGTTCTTC.

CDR3 region: CSAIQQGAPSYNEQFF. The CDR3 bases are TGCAGTGCTATCCAACAGGGGGCACCTTCTTACAATGAGCAGTTCTTC. The genes are TRBV20-1 and TRBJ2-1, with TRBD1 identical over 9 bases. CDR1 DFQATT and CDR2 SNEGSKA come from the germline V gene (reference sequence). The V segment lost 4 bases and the J segment 4 bases; nucleotides outside the gene matches: 11. The CDR3 sequence is 16 residues long.

The sample holds many counts of this clonotype. The rearrangement links TRBV28 to TRBJ1-6; 9 bases are a match to TRBD1. Trimming cost V 6 bases and J 0 bases; bases outside gene matches: 9. CDR1 and CDR2 (germline): MDHEN, SYDVKM. The CDR3 has 18 amino acids. Written as DNA, the CDR3 is TGTGCCAGCAGCCTCACAGGGGGCCTATTCTCCTATAATTCACCCCTCCACTTT. Translation gives CASSLTGGLFSYNSPLHF.

In this sample, this clonotype turned up a few times. The rearrangement uses TRBV14 and TRBJ2-1; 8 bases agree with TRBD1. Germline assignment: CDR1 SGHDN and CDR2 FVKESK. Losses at the gene ends were 1 base for V and 2 bases for J; bases not matched to a gene: 16. This CDR3 is 20 amino acids long. CDR3 nucleotides: TGTGCCAGCAGCCAAGGTTGGGGAAAGTCCGGGACAGGTCCCTACAATGAGCAGTTCTTC. It translates to CASSQGWGKSGTGPYNEQFF.

This clonotype appeared a few times. The J gene is TRBJ2-1, the V gene TRBV5-1; TRBD2 matches at 12 bases. V lost 1 base, J lost 8 bases, and 7 bases stayed unmatched. CDR3 length equals 16 residues. Germline values: CDR1 SGHRS, CDR2 YFSETQ. The CDR3 region is CASSLRLAGVVDEQFF. The CDR3, as DNA: TGCGCCAGCAGCTTGAGACTAGCGGGGGTCGTCGATGAGCAGTTCTTC.

The chain carries TRBV6-4 and TRBJ1-2; D not certain. Per the germline V gene, CDR1 is MRHNA and CDR2 is SNTAGT. The CDR3 contains 11 residues. The V end lost 3 bases, the J end lost 7 bases, and 6 bases lay between the germline ends. The CDR3 here is CASSEGSGYTF. CDR3 nucleotides: TGTGCCAGCAGTGAGGGGTCTGGCTACACCTTC.

Many counts were recorded for this clonotype. The chain recombines TRBV20-1 with TRBJ2-1; TRBD2 agrees at 10 bases. Germline V gene lookup returns CDR1 DFQATT and CDR2 SNEGSKA (reference sequence). The CDR3 spans 15 residues. V lost 3 bases to trimming and J lost 4 bases; unmatched junction nucleotides: 6. CDR3 DNA: TGCAGTGCTAGCACTCATAGCGGGGGGTACAATGAGCAGTTCTTC. Its protein product is CSASTHSGGYNEQFF.

This clonotype has just a few counts. J is TRBJ2-1 and V is TRBV6-1, with 10 bases fitting TRBD2. CDR1 is MNHNS and CDR2 is SASEGT in the germline V gene. The V gene end was trimmed by 5 bases and the J gene end by 6 bases; junction bases not matched to a gene: 13. The CDR3 has 17 residues. The CDR3 here is CASSRYRTSGAANEQFF. Here the CDR3 DNA reads TGTGCCAGCAGTCGATATCGGACTAGCGGCGCCGCCAATGAGCAGTTCTTC.